The source of this T cell receptor (beta chain) is a study of human T cells and chemical hapten exposure (dated by TCRdb to about 2021). Context from the whole study: For sensitization, 2% DPC in acetone was applied to a 2 cm by 2 cm area of upper inner arm skin. Throughout the study period of about 25 weeks, patients also received therapeutic DPC doses to the scalp every week. Patch testing was done on the upper back using Finn chambers containing 0.01% DPC, and results were scored after 6 days according to International Contact Dermatitis Research Group standards. The mostly female patient cohort included alopecia areata with under or over 50% scalp involvement, alopecia totalis and alopecia universalis. Libraries were pooled for sequencing, and per-sample TCR yields varied mainly because of small differences in library volumes within the pool. In alopecia patients, the study followed how the peripheral blood TCR repertoire changed in vivo over primary and secondary sensitization to diphenylcyclopropenone (DPC), a hapten. Blood was sampled from patients pre-sensitization (week 0) and at 2, 6 and about 24 weeks after DPC sensitization. Blood for TCR sequencing was provided by twenty-nine alopecia patients at one to four time points (pre-sensitization, 2, 6 and 24 weeks). Overall study outcomes, separate from this receptor: Repeated subsampling changed both the strength of the expansion versus patch-test correlation and the threshold at which the correlation became significant. A positive correlation was found between the number of PT1 expanded TCRs and patch test score, with significance reached at thresholds 8, 16 and 32 but not 4. Significantly more large CDR3 similarity clusters were formed by expanded TCRs than by pre-sensitization or healthy control sets, consistent with antigen-driven responses. DPC sensitization did not change the number of TCRs with a frequency above 1 in 1000, and there was no evidence of changes in global repertoire structure. Because every patient had alopecia, a presumed autoimmune disease, the patients' immune response might differ from that of healthy individuals.

This specimen's time point label, per the study, means: pre-sensitization, week 0. The label giving this sample's treatment or condition can be read as: therapeutic diphenylcyclopropenone sensitization with weekly scalp DPC. At each patch-test visit, blood was drawn before the patch test was applied. Patients were eligible if aged 18 to 70, diagnosed with alopecia and judged suitable for DPC therapy, and pregnant patients were excluded. Total RNA was extracted from unfractionated whole blood that had been collected in Tempus Blood RNA tubes. To note about this clonotype: No cognate antigen has been identified for it. No base quality values were provided; no much bigger clone lies one nucleotide off.

V is pared back by 4 bases and J by 4 bases, with 13 bases lying between the germline termini. The CDR3 holds 13 amino acids from the cysteine to the phenylalanine. Only the CDR3 part of the read is kept: 39 bases, read in frame from the first base. Taken from the germline V gene, the CDR1 and CDR2 loops are SQVTM and ANQGSEA. The library relied on RACE. The sequencer was a NextSeq 500. During library preparation, unique molecular identifiers were attached to individual cDNA molecules so that TCRs could be counted quantitatively and reproducibly. Both TCR alpha and TCR beta chains were sequenced from each blood RNA sample. Per the authors' processing: Samples had a median of about 96,000 TCRs, with a range from 23,224 to 690,600. V, J and CDR3 annotation of the TCR reads was performed with the Decombinator software suite. For PS versus PT1 abundance plots, all samples were subsampled to the same number of TCRs (28,000). TCRs were defined as expanded if absent before sensitization and observed at least eight times at the 2-week time point. The public reads were run again by TCRdb, first through fastp at Q25 and then through MiXCR, and only productive beta chains were kept. Rows are combined by CDR3 protein, so each entry shows the most common genes and DNA. The V and J calls here are based on TCRdb, not the publication. The sample records 95,000 to 150,000 distinct CDR3 sequences, roughly 14% of which are singletons. The top ten clonotypes cover roughly 2.8% of the sample.

The V and J genes are TRBV29-1 and TRBJ1-1; 5 matching bases give a weak D call of TRBD1. This receptor was identified in a woman between 18 and 30 years old with alopecia areata. Some clones in this sample may be carry-over from other donors' samples. The material was whole blood, obtained in connection with sensitization to the hapten diphenylcyclopropenone (DPC). CDR3 protein: CSVGDIGGTEAFF. The sequenced DNA: TGCAGCGTTGGGGATATTGGGGGCACTGAAGCTTTCTTT.